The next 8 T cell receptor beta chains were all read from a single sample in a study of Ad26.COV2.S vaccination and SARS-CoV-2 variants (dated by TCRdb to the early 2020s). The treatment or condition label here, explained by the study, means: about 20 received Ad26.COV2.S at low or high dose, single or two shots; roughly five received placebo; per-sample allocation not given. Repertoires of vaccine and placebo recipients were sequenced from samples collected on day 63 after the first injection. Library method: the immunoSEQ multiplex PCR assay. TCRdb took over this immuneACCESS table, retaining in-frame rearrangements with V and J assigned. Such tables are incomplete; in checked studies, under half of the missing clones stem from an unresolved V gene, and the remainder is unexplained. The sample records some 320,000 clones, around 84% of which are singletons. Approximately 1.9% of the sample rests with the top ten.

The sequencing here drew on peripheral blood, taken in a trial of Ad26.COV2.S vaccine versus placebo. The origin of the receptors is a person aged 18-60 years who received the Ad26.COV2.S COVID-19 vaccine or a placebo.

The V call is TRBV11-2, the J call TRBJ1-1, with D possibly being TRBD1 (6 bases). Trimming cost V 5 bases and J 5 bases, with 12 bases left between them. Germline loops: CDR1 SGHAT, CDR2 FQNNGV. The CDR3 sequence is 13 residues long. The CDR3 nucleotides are TGTGCCAGCAGCCCCTGGACAGTAACTGAAGCTTTCTTT. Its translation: CASSPWTVTEAFF.

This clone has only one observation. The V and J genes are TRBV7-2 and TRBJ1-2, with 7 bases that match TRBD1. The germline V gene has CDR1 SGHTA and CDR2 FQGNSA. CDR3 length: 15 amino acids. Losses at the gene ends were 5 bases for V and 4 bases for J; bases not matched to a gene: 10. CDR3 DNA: TGTGCCAGCAGCCCCGGACAGGAGATTACCTATGGCTACACCTTC. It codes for CASSPGQEITYGYTF.

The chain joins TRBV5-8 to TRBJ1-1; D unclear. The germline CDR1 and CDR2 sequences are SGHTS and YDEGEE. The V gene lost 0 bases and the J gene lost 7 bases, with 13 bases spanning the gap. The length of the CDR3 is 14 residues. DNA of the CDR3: TGTGCCAGCAGCTTGGTAGTCCGTGGAAATGAAGCTTTCTTT. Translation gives CASSLVVRGNEAFF. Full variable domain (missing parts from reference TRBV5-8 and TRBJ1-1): EAGVTQSPTHLIKTRGQQATLRCSPISGHTSVYWYQQALGLGLQFLLWYDEGEERNRGNFPPRFSGRQFPNYSSELNVNALELEDSALYLCASSLVVRGNEAFFGQGTRLTVV.

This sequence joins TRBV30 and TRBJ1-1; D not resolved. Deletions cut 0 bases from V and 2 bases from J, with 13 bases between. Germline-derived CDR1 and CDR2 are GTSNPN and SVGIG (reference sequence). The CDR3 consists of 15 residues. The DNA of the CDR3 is TGTGCCTGGAGTGTAGGTCGGGTAGCTAACACTGAAGCTTTCTTT. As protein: CAWSVGRVANTEAFF.

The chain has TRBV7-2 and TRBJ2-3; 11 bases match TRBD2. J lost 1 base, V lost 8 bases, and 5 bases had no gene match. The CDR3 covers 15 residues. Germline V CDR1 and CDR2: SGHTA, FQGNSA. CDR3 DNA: TGTGCCAGCGGACCGACTAGCGGGGGCACAGATACGCAGTATTTT. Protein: CASGPTSGGTDTQYF. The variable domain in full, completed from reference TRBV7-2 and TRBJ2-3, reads GAGVSQSPSNKVTEKGKDVELRCDPISGHTALYWYRQSLGQGLEFLIYFQGNSAPDKSGLPSDRFSAERTGGSVSTLTIQRTQQEDSAVYLCASGPTSGGTDTQYFGPGTRLTVL.

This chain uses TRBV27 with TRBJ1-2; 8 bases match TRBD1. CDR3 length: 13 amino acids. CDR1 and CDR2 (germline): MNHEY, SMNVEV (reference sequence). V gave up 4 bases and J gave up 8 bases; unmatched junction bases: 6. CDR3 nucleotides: TGTGCCAGCAGTTGGGCCGGACAGGGAGGCTACACCTTC. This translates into CASSWAGQGGYTF.

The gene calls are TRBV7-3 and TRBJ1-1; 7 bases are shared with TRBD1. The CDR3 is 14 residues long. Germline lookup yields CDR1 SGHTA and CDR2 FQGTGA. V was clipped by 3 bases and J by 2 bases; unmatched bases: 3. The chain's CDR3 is CASSLTGPNTEAFF. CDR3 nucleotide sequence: TGTGCCAGCAGCTTGACAGGGCCTAACACTGAAGCTTTCTTT.

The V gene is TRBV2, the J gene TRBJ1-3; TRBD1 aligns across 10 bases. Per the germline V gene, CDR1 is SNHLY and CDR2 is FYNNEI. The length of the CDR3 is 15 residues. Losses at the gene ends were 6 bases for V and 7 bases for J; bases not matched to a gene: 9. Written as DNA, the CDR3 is TGTGCCAGCAGGGATACTACGGACAGGGGGAACACCATATATTTT. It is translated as CASRDTTDRGNTIYF.